The clone carrying this T cell receptor beta chain was counted only a few times. Its antigen is unidentified. One end of the junction varies from germline; a read error may be responsible. This specimen comes from a study of T cell repertoires in cytomegalovirus infection. Looking at the study overall: Both CMV infection and a matching HLA type were indicated by public TCR beta signatures. Overall study findings and caveats: HLA-C-restricted CMV clonotypes gave the most frequent clonotype in two of eight donors. Summed frequency of shared TCR beta families picked out CMV carriers who also had the relevant HLA.

MiXCR, run by TCRdb on the reads, gives a single entry per CDR3 protein. The table includes about 400,000 distinct CDR3 sequences, less than 20% detected once. Germline V lookup: CDR1 MNHNS, CDR2 SASEGT. There are 10 residues in the CDR3. What was sequenced was PBMCs. The TCR comes from a human donor in good health (CMV status not recorded). Some clones in this sample may be carry-over from other donors' samples. The chain couples TRBV6-1 to TRBJ1-1; D gene unclear. The CDR3 sequence is CASSKPSRTF. CDR3 nucleotide sequence: TGTGCCAGCAGTAAGCCCTCGCGCACCTTT.